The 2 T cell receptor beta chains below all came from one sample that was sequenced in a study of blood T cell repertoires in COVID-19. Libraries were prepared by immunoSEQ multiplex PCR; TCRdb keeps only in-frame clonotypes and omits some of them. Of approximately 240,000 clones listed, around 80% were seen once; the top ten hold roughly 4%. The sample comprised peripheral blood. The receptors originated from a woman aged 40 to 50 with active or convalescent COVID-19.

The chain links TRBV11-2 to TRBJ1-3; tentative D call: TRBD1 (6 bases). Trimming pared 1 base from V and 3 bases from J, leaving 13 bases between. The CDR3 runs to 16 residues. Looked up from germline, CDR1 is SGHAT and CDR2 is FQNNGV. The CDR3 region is CASSLVRGAVGNTIYF. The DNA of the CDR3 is TGTGCCAGCAGCTTAGTCCGGGGGGCGGTTGGAAACACCATATATTTT.

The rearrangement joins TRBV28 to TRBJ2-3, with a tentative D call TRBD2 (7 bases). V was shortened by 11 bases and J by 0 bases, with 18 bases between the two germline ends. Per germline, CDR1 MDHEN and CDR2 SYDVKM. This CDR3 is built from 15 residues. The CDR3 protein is CAWGGRGLSTDTQYF. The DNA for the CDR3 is TGTGCCTGGGGGGGGCGGGGGCTGAGCACAGATACGCAGTATTTT. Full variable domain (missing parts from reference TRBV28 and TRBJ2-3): DVKVTQSSRYLVKRTGEKVFLECVQDMDHENMFWYRQDPGLGLRLIYFSYDVKMKEKGDIPEGYSVSREKKERFSLILESASTNQTSMYLCAWGGRGLSTDTQYFGPGTRLTVL.